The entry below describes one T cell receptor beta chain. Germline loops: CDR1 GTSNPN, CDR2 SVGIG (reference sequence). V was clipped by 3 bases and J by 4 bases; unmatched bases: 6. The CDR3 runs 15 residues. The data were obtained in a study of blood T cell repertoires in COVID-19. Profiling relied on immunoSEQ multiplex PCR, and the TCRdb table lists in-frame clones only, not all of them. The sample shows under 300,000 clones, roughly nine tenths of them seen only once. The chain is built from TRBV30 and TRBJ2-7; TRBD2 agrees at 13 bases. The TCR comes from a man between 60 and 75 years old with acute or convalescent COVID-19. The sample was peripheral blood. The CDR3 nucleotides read TGTGCCTGGAGGGGAGGGACTAGCGGGATTTACGAGCAGTACTTC. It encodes CAWRGGTSGIYEQYF. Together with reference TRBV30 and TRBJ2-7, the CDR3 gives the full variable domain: SQTIHQWPATLVQPVGSPLSLECTVEGTSNPNLYWYRQAAGRGLQLLFYSVGIGQISSEVPQNLSASRPQDRQFILSSKKLLLSDSGFYLCAWRGGTSGIYEQYFGPGTRLTVT.